The T cell receptor (beta chain) described here comes from a study of immune cell composition in non-small cell lung cancer. The repertoire was sequenced with immunoSEQ multiplex PCR; TCRdb's copy has only in-frame clones and lacks some. The data hold approximately 11,000 clones, with 50% to 75% observed a single time. Deletions cut 2 bases from V and 1 base from J, with 10 bases between. Germline V lookup: CDR1 SGHVS, CDR2 FQNEAQ. CDR3 length equals 15 residues. The rearrangement joins TRBV7-8 to TRBJ2-3, with D perhaps TRBD2 (7 bases). The source of this sequence is a human donor with non-small cell lung cancer. Sequencing input: lung tumor tissue. The CDR3 reads CASSLLGGRTDTQYF. DNA of the CDR3: TGTGCCAGCAGCTTACTCGGGGGGCGCACAGATACGCAGTATTTT.